This TCR beta chain was identified during a study of cytomegalovirus exposure and HLA in healthy donors. As for the study in general: Of several hundred genotyped donors, about 81% clustered with self-reported Caucasian donors.

Findings and caveats of the study: Later analysis reportedly placed an Asian-associated ancestry cluster below the roughly 680-donor mean in N-insertions. In a later analysis, TCR beta V- and J-gene trimming was associated with a missense DCLRE1C variant.

The donors comprised healthy bone marrow donors. Primers included in the PCR were 60 Vbeta and 13 Jbeta primers. Clones were sequenced by immunoSEQ multiplex PCR, and TCRdb holds only the in-frame ones, with some missing. The repertoire holds roughly 74,000 clones, with over 70% as singletons. Comments on this clone: What it binds is not known.

Sequencing used PBMCs. This clonotype was obtained from a man in his forties in good health and CMV-seronegative.

The CDR3 here is CSVTPGQGITYGYTF. In nucleotides, the CDR3 is TGCAGCGTTACCCCGGGACAGGGGATTACCTATGGCTACACCTTC. The V and J genes are TRBV29-1 and TRBJ1-2; TRBD1 aligns across 10 bases. V was clipped by 5 bases and J by 4 bases; unmatched bases: 10. Germline CDR1 SQVTM, CDR2 ANQGSEA. The CDR3 is 15 amino acids.